This T cell receptor beta chain derives from a study of T-cell memory formation after mild COVID-19. General study points: Clones shrinking from day 15 to 85 showed even CD4/CD8 mixes; later expanders tilted CD4+. Most CD4+ clones that shrank were in CM and EM, while CD8+ ones turned up in EMRA.

V lost 2 bases and J lost 0; bases outside the gene matches: 4. CDR3 length equals 15 residues. Germline V lookup: CDR1 SGHRS, CDR2 YFSETQ. A 5'RACE reaction primed in the constant segment made cDNA libraries of TCR alpha and TCR beta, and these carried sample barcodes and UMIs. TCRdb called the 5' RACE reads again in MiXCR, with one record for every CDR3 protein. The sample has 90,000 to 120,000 distinct CDR3 sequences; over 8.5% are singletons. This clonotype was found many times. The target antigen is unknown. The TCR was taken from a man younger than 35 who had mild COVID-19 (a few samples of this study predate the infection). Cell type and time point are not known. The V gene is TRBV5-1, the J gene TRBJ1-2; 7 nucleotides line up with TRBD1. The sequencing sample was made of PBMCs or a T cell subset sorted from them (not recorded which). CDR3 bases: TGCGCCAGCAGCTTACGGGGGACAGCTAACTATGGCTACACCTTC. Amino acid sequence: CASSLRGTANYGYTF.